This TCR beta chain comes out of a study of T-cell reconstitution after alpha-beta-depleted transplantation in children. Unique molecular identifiers were incorporated during preparation of the TCRbeta library. TCRdb re-analysed the PCR reads in MiXCR, keeping a single row per CDR3 protein. The table has about 980,000 distinct CDR3 sequences, about 29% seen once; the top ten hold more than 25%. Deletions cut 8 bases from V and 4 bases from J, with 13 bases between. This CDR3 region has 13 residues. This TCR derives from a boy under three years old who had a stem cell transplant for SCID, so the T cells may come from the graft donor. Sequences were derived from PBMCs, mostly from graft donor cells, sampled 360 days after TCRalphabeta/CD19-depleted stem cell transplant. The genes are TRBV12-3 or TRBV12-4 and TRBJ2-3; D is unresolved. The CDR3 sequence is CASQRAPSDTQYF. The CDR3, as DNA: TGTGCCAGCCAACGGGCCCCCTCAGATACGCAGTATTTT.